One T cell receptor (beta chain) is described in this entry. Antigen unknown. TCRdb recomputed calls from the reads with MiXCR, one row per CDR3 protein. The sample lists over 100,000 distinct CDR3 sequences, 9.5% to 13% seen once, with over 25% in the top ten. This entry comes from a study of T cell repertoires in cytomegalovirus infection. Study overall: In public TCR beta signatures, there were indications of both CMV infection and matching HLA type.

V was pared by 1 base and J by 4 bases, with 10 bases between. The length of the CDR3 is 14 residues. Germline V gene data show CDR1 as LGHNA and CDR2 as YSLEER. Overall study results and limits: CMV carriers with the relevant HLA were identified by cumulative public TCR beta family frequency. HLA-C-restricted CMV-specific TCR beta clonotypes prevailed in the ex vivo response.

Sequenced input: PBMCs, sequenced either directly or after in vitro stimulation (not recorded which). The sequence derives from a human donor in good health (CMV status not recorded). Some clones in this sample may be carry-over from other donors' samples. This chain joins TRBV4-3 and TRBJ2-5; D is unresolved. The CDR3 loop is CASSQGRSGETQYF. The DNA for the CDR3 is TGCGCCAGCAGCCAAGGTAGATCGGGAGAGACCCAGTACTTC.